The text below deals with one T cell receptor beta chain. Source study methods: Amplification with reference gene primers provided the estimates of nucleated cell counts. TCRdb's table, derived via immunoSEQ multiplex PCR, lists solely in-frame clones and lacks some. V and J calls and clone size come straight from that table; D and trimming were deduced from the DNA. The sample records 300,000 to 400,000 clones, about 89% being singletons. Seattle's enrolled individuals joined amid active infection and were then monitored longitudinally. Germline V gives CDR1 ENHRY, CDR2 SYGVKD. The J segment lost 3 bases and the V segment lost 7 bases, leaving 5 bases of the junction unmatched. The CDR3 runs to 14 residues. This sample is part of a study of blood T cell repertoires in COVID-19. The wider study: There were acute and convalescent COVID-19 samples, and they came from the United States, Italy and Spain. T cells, B-cell-depleted T cells, or PBMCs provided the cDNA or gDNA that served as material.

This chain connects TRBV10-3 to TRBJ2-1, with 8 bases that match TRBD2. Sequences were obtained from peripheral blood. The receptor was isolated from a woman in her 50s with COVID-19, enrolled during active disease. The CDR3 loop is CAIKGTSDYNEQFF. DNA for the CDR3: TGTGCCATCAAAGGGACTAGTGACTACAATGAGCAGTTCTTC.